This T cell receptor beta chain was sequenced for a study of blood T cell repertoires in COVID-19. Study context: There were acute and convalescent COVID-19 samples, and they came from the United States, Italy and Spain. Sources were T cells, B-cell-depleted T cells, or PBMCs; the material itself was cDNA or gDNA.

As processed by the authors: Amplifying reference gene primers gave estimates of nucleated cell counts. Sequencing used immunoSEQ multiplex PCR; TCRdb keeps in-frame clones, though not all of them. V and J calls and clone size are as listed in that table; D and trimming were resolved from the DNA. This sample has approximately 310,000 clones, with over 75% found just once. The CDR3 runs to 12 residues. V lost 4 bases, J lost 6 bases, and 2 bases stayed unmatched. Germline V gene lookup returns CDR1 SGHRS and CDR2 YFSETQ. The chain combines TRBV5-1 with TRBJ2-7; 9 positions match TRBD1. This TCR derives from a woman in her forties or fifties who had recovered from COVID-19. The sequencing input was peripheral blood. CDR3: CASSMDRGEQYF. In DNA, the CDR3 is TGCGCCAGCAGCATGGACAGGGGCGAGCAGTACTTC.